This entry is about one T cell receptor beta chain. Antigen: not known. Treatment in this sample: 15 to 20 received Ad26.COV2.S at low or high dose, single or two shots; several received placebo; per-sample allocation not given. The samples were gathered on day 63 after the first injection of vaccine or placebo. This entry is derived from a study of Ad26.COV2.S vaccination and SARS-CoV-2 variants. On the study more broadly: This donor came from the COV1001 trial of Ad26.COV2.S.

Germline-derived CDR1 and CDR2 are LGHNA and YNFKEQ. V lost 0 bases and J lost 5; bases outside the gene matches: 13. The CDR3 consists of 18 residues. Broader study findings: People who got the vaccine or the placebo had similar non-spike TCR breadth.

TCRdb's table, derived via immunoSEQ multiplex PCR, lists solely in-frame clones and lacks some. The data show roughly 320,000 clones, around four fifths seen once. The sequenced sample was peripheral blood, obtained in a trial of Ad26.COV2.S vaccine versus placebo. This receptor was obtained from a person between 18 and 65 years old who received the Ad26.COV2.S COVID-19 vaccine or a placebo. The chain combines TRBV4-2 with TRBJ2-3; 8 positions agree with TRBD1. In nucleotides, the CDR3 is TGTGCCAGCAGCCAAGATAGAGGCGGGACAGGCCTTCTAGATACGCAGTATTTT. This translates into CASSQDRGGTGLLDTQYF.